The subject of this entry is one T cell receptor (beta chain). Its specificity is not known. This sample was included in a study of cytomegalovirus exposure and HLA in healthy donors. This CDR3 contains 13 residues. Germline CDR1 SGHAT, CDR2 FQNNGV. V was pared by 6 bases and J by 0 bases, with 8 bases between. This PCR relied on a set of 60 Vbeta primers and 13 Jbeta primers. TCRdb keeps only in-frame clones here, not all; method: immunoSEQ multiplex PCR. The sample shows approximately 150,000 clones, about two thirds of them seen only once. General study findings and limits: HLA alleles showed associations with 15,000 to 20,000 TCR beta sequences in a later analysis, at a 0.05 false discovery rate. Later analysis found that TCR beta chains associated with HLA were more clonally expanded than other, equally common chains.

The chain joins TRBV11-2 to TRBJ1-2, with D possibly TRBD1 on 6 matching bases. The sample consisted of PBMCs. The receptor comes from a woman under 30 in good health and CMV-seropositive. The CDR3 coding sequence is TGTGCCAGCAGTAGGACAGCTAACTATGGCTACACCTTC. Its protein product is CASSRTANYGYTF. Based on the CDR3 plus reference TRBV11-2 and TRBJ1-2, the full variable domain is EAGVAQSPRYKIIEKRQSVAFWCNPISGHATLYWYQQILGQGPKLLIQFQNNGVVDDSQLPKDRFSAERLKGVDSTLKIQPAKLEDSAVYLCASSRTANYGYTFGSGTRLTVV.